The 27 T cell receptor beta chains below were found in one sample sequenced in a study of T cell responses to AZD1222 COVID-19 vaccine. Clones were read by immunoSEQ multiplex PCR, and TCRdb kept only the in-frame ones, dropping some. The profile covers some 170,000 clones, with approximately 90% appearing a single time and approximately 4% taken by the ten largest. The sequencing here drew on peripheral blood, taken 28 days after the second dose of the MenACWY control vaccine. The receptors were sampled from an adult who received the MenACWY meningococcal vaccine as a control.

The chain couples TRBV27 to TRBJ2-2; 7 nucleotides line up with TRBD1. The CDR3 has 13 amino acids. V gave up 10 bases and J gave up 3 bases; unmatched junction bases: 5. The germline V gene encodes CDR1 MNHEY and CDR2 SMNVEV (reference sequence). In nucleotides, the CDR3 is TGTGCCACAGTAACAGGGGACACCGGGGAGCTGTTTTTT. Protein sequence: CATVTGDTGELFF.

The rearrangement uses TRBV28 and TRBJ2-7; D is perhaps TRBD1 (6 bases). V was clipped by 7 bases and J by 0 bases, with 10 bases between them. CDR1 MDHEN and CDR2 SYDVKM come from the germline V gene. The CDR3 length is 13 residues. CDR3 sequence reads: CASIMTGSYEQYF. The CDR3 DNA reads as TGTGCCAGCATTATGACAGGCTCCTACGAGCAGTACTTC.

The gene calls are TRBV9 and TRBJ1-1, with D perhaps TRBD1 (5 bases). Germline V gene data show CDR1 as SGDLS and CDR2 as YYNGEE. The CDR3 length is 11 residues. Between the trimmed V and J ends, which lost 4 bases and 8 bases, there was a span of 9 bases. CDR3 DNA sequence: TGTGCCAGCAGCCCCAGGGCCGAAGCTTTCTTT. Its protein is CASSPRAEAFF.

CDR3: CASSSRTGGGRNTGELFF. Here the CDR3 DNA reads TGTGCCAGCAGCTCCCGGACAGGGGGAGGGCGAAACACCGGGGAGCTGTTTTTT. The rearrangement joins TRBV7-2 to TRBJ2-2, with 10 bases fitting TRBD1. Germline V CDR1 and CDR2: SGHTA, FQGNSA. This CDR3 is built from 18 residues. The V gene end was trimmed by 4 bases and the J gene end by 2 bases; junction bases not matched to a gene: 10. Full variable domain (outside the CDR3, taken from reference TRBV7-2 and TRBJ2-2): GAGVSQSPSNKVTEKGKDVELRCDPISGHTALYWYRQSLGQGLEFLIYFQGNSAPDKSGLPSDRFSAERTGGSVSTLTIQRTQQEDSAVYLCASSSRTGGGRNTGELFFGEGSRLTVL.

A single count supports this clone. The CDR3 loop is CAISGTSTSTDTQYF. CDR3 bases: TGTGCCATCAGCGGGACTTCGACTAGCACAGATACGCAGTATTTT. V gene TRBV10-3 combines with J gene TRBJ2-3; D perhaps matches TRBD2 (6 bases). Per the germline V gene, CDR1 is ENHRY and CDR2 is SYGVKD. V was pared by 6 bases and J by 0 bases, with 13 bases between. The CDR3 consists of 15 residues.

The V call is TRBV19, the J call TRBJ1-1; a weak D match, TRBD1 (5 bases). From germline, CDR1 is LNHDA and CDR2 SQIVND (reference sequence). V dropped 5 bases and J dropped 0 bases, with 13 bases sitting between them. This CDR3 is built from 15 residues. The DNA of the CDR3 is TGTGCCAGTAGTGAAAACCAGGGACTGAACACTGAAGCTTTCTTT. Translation gives CASSENQGLNTEAFF. The variable domain in full, with the rest retrieved from reference TRBV19 and TRBJ1-1, is DGGITQSPKYLFRKEGQNVTLSCEQNLNHDAMYWYRQDPGQGLRLIYYSQIVNDFQKGDIAEGYSVSREKKESFPLTVTSAQKNPTAFYLCASSENQGLNTEAFFGQGTRLTVV.

Comment on this clone: Other nucleotide sequences from this sample produce the same CDR3. The chain carries TRBV7-2 and TRBJ1-1; 7 bases fit TRBD1. This CDR3 comprises 14 residues. The J segment lost 6 bases and the V segment lost 0 bases, leaving 4 bases of the junction unmatched. Germline-derived CDR1 and CDR2 are SGHTA and FQGNSA. This CDR3 reads CASSLARQGAEAFF. As DNA, the CDR3 is TGTGCCAGCAGCTTAGCGCGGCAGGGGGCTGAAGCTTTCTTT.

J is TRBJ2-1 and V is TRBV19, with 7 bases that match TRBD2. CDR1 is LNHDA, CDR2 SQIVND, per germline (reference sequence). There are 14 residues in the CDR3. V shed 5 bases, J shed 1 base, and the junction held 2 bases outside the gene matches. The DNA of the CDR3 is TGTGCCAGTAGTGACGGGGGGTCCTACAATGAGCAGTTCTTC. This sequence encodes CASSDGGSYNEQFF.

The chain combines TRBV10-1 with TRBJ2-1, with D tentatively TRBD1 (5 bases). The CDR3 length is 16 residues. Trimming pared 3 bases from V and 2 bases from J, leaving 14 bases between. Germline CDR1 is WNHNN and CDR2 is SYGVQD (reference sequence). The CDR3 region has the DNA TGCGCCAGCAGTGACGCCCTCACAGGCGCCTACAATGAGCAGTTCTTC. This translates into CASSDALTGAYNEQFF.

This sequence joins TRBV7-9 and TRBJ2-7; the match to TRBD2 covers 11 bases. The V gene end was trimmed by 4 bases and the J gene end by 3 bases; junction bases not matched to a gene: 2. Germline-derived CDR1 and CDR2 are SEHNR and FQNEAQ (reference sequence). CDR3 length: 14 amino acids. The CDR3 sequence: CASSSLAGGYEQYF. CDR3 nucleotides: TGTGCCAGCAGCTCCCTAGCGGGAGGCTACGAGCAGTACTTC.

The chain couples TRBV7-9 to TRBJ1-2, with D possibly matching TRBD1 (5 bases). Trimming stripped 2 bases from V and 0 bases from J, with 7 bases between. This CDR3 is 14 amino acids long. Germline V lookup: CDR1 SEHNR, CDR2 FQNEAQ (reference sequence). CDR3 DNA: TGTGCCAGCAGCTTAACAGGAGCTAACTATGGCTACACCTTC. This gives the protein CASSLTGANYGYTF. The variable domain in full, with the rest retrieved from reference TRBV7-9 and TRBJ1-2, is DTGVSQNPRHKITKRGQNVTFRCDPISEHNRLYWYRQTLGQGPEFLTYFQNEAQLEKSRLLSDRFSAERPKGSFSTLEIQRTEQGDSAMYLCASSLTGANYGYTFGSGTRLTVV.

This clone turned up a few times. The chain joins TRBV6-5 to TRBJ1-1; D call uncertain. Deletions cut 2 bases from V and 3 bases from J, with 7 bases between. CDR3 length: 13 amino acids. From germline, CDR1 is MNHEY and CDR2 SVGAGI. CDR3 amino acids: CASSYARYTEAFF. DNA for the CDR3: TGTGCCAGCAGTTACGCTAGGTACACTGAAGCTTTCTTT.

There are a few counts of this clone. The chain carries TRBV4-3 and TRBJ2-7, with TRBD2 identical over 11 bases. Germline loops: CDR1 LGHNA, CDR2 YSLEER. The CDR3 loop spans 19 amino acids. With V trimmed by 4 bases and J by 3 bases, 17 bases remained unmatched. The DNA of the CDR3 is TGCGCCAGCAGCCCCTTCGCCCTCGGACTAGCGGGCCGAGACTACGAGCAGTACTTC. As protein: CASSPFALGLAGRDYEQYF.

This clone has a single count. A read error may produce the germline difference seen at one junction end. This chain uses TRBV30 with TRBJ1-1; D is perhaps TRBD1 (5 bases). The germline V gene has CDR1 GTSNPN and CDR2 SVGIG (reference sequence). CDR3 size: 14 residues. Here the CDR3 reads CAWSVVSEGRPAVF. DNA for the CDR3: TGTGCCTGGAGTGTTGTGTCGGAGGGGAGGCCCGCGGTCTTT.

The genes are TRBV5-5 and TRBJ2-1; 10 nucleotides agree with TRBD2. The CDR3 has 17 amino acids. V trimming: 2 bases; J trimming: 6 bases; junction bases outside the gene matches: 11. CDR1 and CDR2 from the germline V gene are SGHKS and YYEKEE (reference sequence). The CDR3 bases are TGTGCCAGCAGCTTTGTAGCGGGAGGACCCCCGGGCAATGAGCAGTTCTTC. Its translation: CASSFVAGGPPGNEQFF. The complete variable domain, with remaining parts taken from reference TRBV5-5 and TRBJ2-1, reads DAGVTQSPTHLIKTRGQQVTLRCSPISGHKSVSWYQQVLGQGPQFIFQYYEKEERGRGNFPDRFSARQFPNYSSELNVNALLLGDSALYLCASSFVAGGPPGNEQFFGPGTRLTVL.

V and J are TRBV30 and TRBJ1-1, with 9 bases fitting TRBD1. CDR3 length: 14 amino acids. The J segment lost 5 bases and the V segment lost 0 bases, leaving 4 bases of the junction unmatched. From germline, CDR1 is GTSNPN and CDR2 SVGIG (reference sequence). For the CDR3, the DNA is TGTGCCTGGAGTGTATCCGGGACAGGGACTGAAGCTTTCTTT. Amino acids: CAWSVSGTGTEAFF.

This clone was counted between two and nine times. The rearrangement joins TRBV4-1 to TRBJ2-3; 10 bases fit TRBD2. Germline V gene sequence: CDR1 MGHRA, CDR2 YSYEKL. The CDR3 is made up of 16 amino acids. J lost 0 bases, V lost 3 bases, and 3 bases had no gene match. CDR3 bases: TGCGCCAGCAGCCACCCTAGCGGGAGTAGCACAGATACGCAGTATTTT. It codes for CASSHPSGSSTDTQYF.

The chain carries TRBV28 and TRBJ2-6; 9 bases are shared with TRBD1. This CDR3 comprises 16 residues. Trimming at V came to 4 bases and at J to 3 bases, leaving 4 bases not matched to a gene. Germline CDR1 and CDR2: MDHEN and SYDVKM. Written as DNA, the CDR3 is TGTGCCAGCAGTTCGACAGGGGGGCGTGGGGCCAACGTCCTGACTTTC. Encoded protein: CASSSTGGRGANVLTF.

The gene calls are TRBV3-1 (or the pseudogene TRBV3-2) and TRBJ2-1; the match to TRBD2 covers 8 bases. Per germline, CDR1 LGHDT and CDR2 YNNKEL (reference sequence). The V gene end was trimmed by 1 base and the J gene end by 9 bases; junction bases not matched to a gene: 8. This CDR3 spans 15 amino acids. CDR3 residues: CASSQVLLAAFEQFF. The DNA for the CDR3 is TGTGCCAGCAGCCAAGTCTTACTAGCGGCTTTTGAGCAGTTCTTC.

The V call is TRBV3-1 (or the pseudogene TRBV3-2), the J call TRBJ1-4; 8 bases agree with TRBD1. The junction had 15 bases not matched to a gene; V was cut back by 4 bases and J by 2 bases. CDR3 length: 19 amino acids. From germline, CDR1 is LGHDT and CDR2 YNNKEL (reference sequence). CDR3 amino acids: CASSPGQGVGYATNEKLFF. The CDR3 DNA is TGTGCCAGCAGCCCTGGACAGGGCGTGGGTTATGCGACTAATGAAAAACTGTTTTTT.

The genes are TRBV30 and TRBJ2-1; D is perhaps TRBD1 (6 bases). This CDR3 spans 13 amino acids. The germline V and J ends were trimmed by 4 bases and 2 bases, with 9 bases remaining between them. The germline V gene encodes CDR1 GTSNPN and CDR2 SVGIG (reference sequence). In nucleotides, the CDR3 is TGTGCCTGGAACAGGGTGCCCTACAATGAGCAGTTCTTC. Translated, it gives CAWNRVPYNEQFF.

The chain couples TRBV28 to TRBJ1-6; D gene ambiguous. Germline V gene sequence: CDR1 MDHEN, CDR2 SYDVKM. The CDR3 runs 12 residues. V was shortened by 5 bases and J by 8 bases, with 7 bases between the two germline ends. The CDR3 is CASSAGDSPLHF. The CDR3 nucleotides are TGTGCCAGCAGTGCCGGGGATTCACCCCTCCACTTT.

V usage is TRBV6-5 and J usage is TRBJ2-3; D not resolved. CDR3 length: 15 residues. V shed 0 bases and J shed 4 bases, with 11 bases lying between them. The germline V gene encodes CDR1 MNHEY and CDR2 SVGAGI. The CDR3, as DNA: TGTGCCAGCAGTTACTCAGGCCTTTCCGCAGATACGCAGTATTTT. This codes for CASSYSGLSADTQYF.

The chain combines TRBV27 with TRBJ1-2, with 10 bases matching TRBD1. There are 13 residues in the CDR3. Germline V gives CDR1 MNHEY, CDR2 SMNVEV (reference sequence). V trimming: 3 bases; J trimming: 8 bases; junction bases outside the gene matches: 3. For the CDR3, the DNA is TGTGCCAGCAGTTTCGACAGGGGGCGAGGCTACACCTTC. Translating gives CASSFDRGRGYTF.

J is TRBJ2-1 and V is TRBV7-2; the match to TRBD2 covers 10 bases. The V and J ends lost 1 base and 9 bases, in that order; junction bases with no gene match: 6. CDR1 is SGHTA, CDR2 FQGNSA, per germline. The CDR3 extends over 15 amino acids. The CDR3 is CASSLERLAGVEQFF. CDR3 DNA sequence: TGTGCCAGCAGCTTAGAACGTCTAGCGGGAGTTGAGCAGTTCTTC.

This chain uses TRBV30 with TRBJ2-7; weak D call: TRBD2 (5 bases). Germline CDR1 reads GTSNPN; CDR2 reads SVGIG (reference sequence). V lost 0 bases to trimming and J lost 2 bases, with 8 bases between them. This CDR3 spans 13 amino acids. DNA of the CDR3: TGTGCCTGGAGTGTAGCACTAGCCTACGAGCAGTACTTC. Translating it yields CAWSVALAYEQYF.

V gene TRBV6-5 combines with J gene TRBJ1-2; 10 bases are a match to TRBD1. There are 16 residues in the CDR3. With V trimmed by 2 bases and J by 1 base, 4 bases remained unmatched. The germline gives CDR1 MNHEY, CDR2 SVGAGI. CDR3 in amino acids: CASSYQRTGGNYGYTF. The DNA for the CDR3 is TGTGCCAGCAGTTACCAACGGACAGGGGGTAACTATGGCTACACCTTC.